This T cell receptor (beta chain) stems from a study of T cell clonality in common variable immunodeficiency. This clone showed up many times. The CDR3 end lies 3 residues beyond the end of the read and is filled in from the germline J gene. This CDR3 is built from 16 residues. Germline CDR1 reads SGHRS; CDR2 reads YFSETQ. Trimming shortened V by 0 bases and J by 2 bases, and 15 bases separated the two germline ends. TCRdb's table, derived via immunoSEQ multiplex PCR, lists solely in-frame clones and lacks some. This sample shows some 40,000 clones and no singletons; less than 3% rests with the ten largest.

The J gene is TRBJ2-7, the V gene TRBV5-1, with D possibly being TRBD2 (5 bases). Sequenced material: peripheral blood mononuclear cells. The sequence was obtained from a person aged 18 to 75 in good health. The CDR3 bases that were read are TGCGCCAGCAGCTTGGGTTTTGGACTGGCCACCTACGAG. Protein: CASSLGFGLATYE. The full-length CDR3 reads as CASSLGFGLATYEQYF.